This paragraph reports one T cell receptor beta chain. What it recognizes is unknown. The sample is drawn from a study of CD8 T cells in ankylosing spondylitis. Study observations and caveats: Reactive arthritis synovial fluid and blood previously showed some of these motif variants.

Trimming removed 3 bases from V and 5 bases from J, with 15 bases in between. CDR3 length: 14 amino acids. The germline V gene has CDR1 SGDLS and CDR2 YYNGEE. TCRdb itself ran the 5' RACE reads through MiXCR, one entry per CDR3 protein. Of about 180,000 distinct CDR3 sequences in the sample, approximately 9.9% were seen once. The sequence came from a female donor with ankylosing spondylitis or in good health (not recorded which). The specimen was blood, either unsorted or a sorted T cell fraction (not recorded which). The gene calls are TRBV9 and TRBJ2-7; D gene unclear. CDR3 in amino acids: CASSAGRVSNEQYF. CDR3 nucleotide sequence: TGTGCCAGCAGCGCCGGCCGGGTGTCTAACGAGCAGTACTTC.